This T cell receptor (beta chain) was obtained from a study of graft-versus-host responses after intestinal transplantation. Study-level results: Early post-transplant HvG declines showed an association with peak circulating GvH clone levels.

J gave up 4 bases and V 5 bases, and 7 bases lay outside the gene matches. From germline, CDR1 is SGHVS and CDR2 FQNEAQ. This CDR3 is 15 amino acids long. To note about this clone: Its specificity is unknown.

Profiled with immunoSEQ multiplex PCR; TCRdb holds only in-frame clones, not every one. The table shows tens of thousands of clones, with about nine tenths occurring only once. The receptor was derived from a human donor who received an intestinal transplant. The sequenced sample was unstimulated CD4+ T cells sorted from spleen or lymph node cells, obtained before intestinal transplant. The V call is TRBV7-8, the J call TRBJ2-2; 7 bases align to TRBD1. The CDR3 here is CASSHTGEGTGELFF. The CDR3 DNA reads TGTGCCAGCAGCCACACAGGGGAAGGCACCGGGGAGCTGTTTTTT.